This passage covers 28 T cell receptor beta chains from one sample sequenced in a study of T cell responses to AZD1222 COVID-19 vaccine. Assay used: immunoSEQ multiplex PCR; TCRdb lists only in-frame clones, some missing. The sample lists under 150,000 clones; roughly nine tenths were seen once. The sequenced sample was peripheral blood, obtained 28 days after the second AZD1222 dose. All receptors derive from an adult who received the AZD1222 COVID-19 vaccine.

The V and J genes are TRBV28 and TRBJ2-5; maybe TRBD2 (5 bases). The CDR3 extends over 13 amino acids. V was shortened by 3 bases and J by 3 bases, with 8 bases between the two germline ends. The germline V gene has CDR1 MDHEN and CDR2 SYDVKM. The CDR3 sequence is CASSFYGEETQYF. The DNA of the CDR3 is TGTGCCAGCAGTTTTTACGGGGAAGAGACCCAGTACTTC.

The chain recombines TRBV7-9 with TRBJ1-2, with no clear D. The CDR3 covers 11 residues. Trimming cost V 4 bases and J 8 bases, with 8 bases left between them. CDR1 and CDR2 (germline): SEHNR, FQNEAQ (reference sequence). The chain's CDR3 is CASSSGRGYTF. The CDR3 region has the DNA TGTGCCAGCAGCTCGGGTAGAGGCTACACCTTC.

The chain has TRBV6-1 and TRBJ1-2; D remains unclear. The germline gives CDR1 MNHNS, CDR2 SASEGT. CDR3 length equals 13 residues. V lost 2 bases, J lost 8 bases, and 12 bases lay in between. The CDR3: CASSEPPVGGYTF. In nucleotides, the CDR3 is TGTGCCAGCAGTGAACCTCCGGTGGGGGGCTACACCTTC.

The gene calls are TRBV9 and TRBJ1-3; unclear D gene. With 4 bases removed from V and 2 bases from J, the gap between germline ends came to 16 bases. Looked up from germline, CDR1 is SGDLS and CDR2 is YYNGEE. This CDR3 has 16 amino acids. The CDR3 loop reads CASSPPGFGTGNTIYF. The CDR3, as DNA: TGTGCCAGCAGCCCCCCGGGATTTGGGACTGGAAACACCATATATTTT.

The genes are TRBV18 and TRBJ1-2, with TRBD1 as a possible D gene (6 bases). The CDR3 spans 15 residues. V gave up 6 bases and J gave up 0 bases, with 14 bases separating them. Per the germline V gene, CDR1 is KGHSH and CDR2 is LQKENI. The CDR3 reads CASSDGGGANYGYTF. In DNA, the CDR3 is TGTGCCAGCTCCGACGGCGGGGGCGCTAACTATGGCTACACCTTC.

The CDR3 DNA reads as TGTGCCAGCAGACGGGACAGGGGGTCGGATCAGCCCCAGCATTTT. This translates into CASRRDRGSDQPQHF. This sequence joins TRBV4-2 and TRBJ1-5; TRBD1 aligns across 11 bases. V lost 6 bases to trimming and J lost 5 bases; unmatched junction nucleotides: 6. Germline CDR1 LGHNA, CDR2 YNFKEQ. The CDR3 is made up of 15 amino acids.

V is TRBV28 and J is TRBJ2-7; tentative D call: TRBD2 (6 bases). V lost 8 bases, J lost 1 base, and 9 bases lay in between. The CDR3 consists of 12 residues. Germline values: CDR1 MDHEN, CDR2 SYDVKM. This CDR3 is CASRRESYEQYF. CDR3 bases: TGTGCCAGCCGGCGGGAATCCTACGAGCAGTACTTC.

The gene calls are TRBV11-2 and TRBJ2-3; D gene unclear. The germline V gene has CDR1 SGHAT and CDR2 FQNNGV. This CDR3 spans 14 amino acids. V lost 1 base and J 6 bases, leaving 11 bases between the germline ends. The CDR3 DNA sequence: TGTGCCAGCAGCTTAGGTTCCCCTGGGGATACGCAGTATTTT. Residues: CASSLGSPGDTQYF.

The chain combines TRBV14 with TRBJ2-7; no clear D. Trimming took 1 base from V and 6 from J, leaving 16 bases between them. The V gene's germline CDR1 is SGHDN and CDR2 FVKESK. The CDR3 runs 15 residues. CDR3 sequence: CASSQVRPDAGEQYF. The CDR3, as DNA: TGTGCCAGCAGCCAAGTGAGGCCGGACGCAGGCGAGCAGTACTTC. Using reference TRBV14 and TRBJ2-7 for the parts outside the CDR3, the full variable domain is EAGVTQFPSHSVIEKGQTVTLRCDPISGHDNLYWYRRVMGKEIKFLLHFVKESKQDESGMPNNRFLAERTGGTYSTLKVQPAELEDSGVYFCASSQVRPDAGEQYFGPGTRLTVT.

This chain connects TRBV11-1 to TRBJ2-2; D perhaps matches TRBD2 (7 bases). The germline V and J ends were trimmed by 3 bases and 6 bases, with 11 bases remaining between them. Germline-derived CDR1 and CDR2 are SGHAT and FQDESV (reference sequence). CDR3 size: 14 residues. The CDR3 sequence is CASSFGGHPGELFF. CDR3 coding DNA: TGTGCCAGCAGCTTCGGGGGGCATCCCGGGGAGCTGTTTTTT.

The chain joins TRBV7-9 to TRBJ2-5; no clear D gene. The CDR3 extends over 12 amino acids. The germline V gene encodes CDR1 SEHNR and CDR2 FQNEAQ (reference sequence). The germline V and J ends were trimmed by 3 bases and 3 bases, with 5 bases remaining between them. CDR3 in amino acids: CASSFIKETQYF. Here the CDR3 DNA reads TGTGCCAGCAGCTTCATAAAAGAGACCCAGTACTTC.

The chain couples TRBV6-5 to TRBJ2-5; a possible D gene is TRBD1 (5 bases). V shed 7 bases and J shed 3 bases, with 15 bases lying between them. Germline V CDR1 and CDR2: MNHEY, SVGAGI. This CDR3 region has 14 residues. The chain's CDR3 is CASTNQGNKETQYF. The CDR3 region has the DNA TGTGCCAGCACCAACCAGGGCAATAAAGAGACCCAGTACTTC.

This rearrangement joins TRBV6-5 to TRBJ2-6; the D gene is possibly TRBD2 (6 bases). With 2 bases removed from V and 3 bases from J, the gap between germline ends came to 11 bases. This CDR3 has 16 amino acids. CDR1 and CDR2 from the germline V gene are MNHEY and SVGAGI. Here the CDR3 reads CASSYQLAVGANVLTF. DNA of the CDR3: TGTGCCAGCAGTTACCAACTAGCTGTTGGGGCCAACGTCCTGACTTTC.

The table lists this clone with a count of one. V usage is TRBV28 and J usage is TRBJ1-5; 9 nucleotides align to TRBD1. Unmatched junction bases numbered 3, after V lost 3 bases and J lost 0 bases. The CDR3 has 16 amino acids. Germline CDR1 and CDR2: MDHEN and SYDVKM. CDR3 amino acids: CASSFGQGYSNQPQHF. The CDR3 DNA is TGTGCCAGCAGTTTCGGACAGGGGTATAGCAATCAGCCCCAGCATTTT.

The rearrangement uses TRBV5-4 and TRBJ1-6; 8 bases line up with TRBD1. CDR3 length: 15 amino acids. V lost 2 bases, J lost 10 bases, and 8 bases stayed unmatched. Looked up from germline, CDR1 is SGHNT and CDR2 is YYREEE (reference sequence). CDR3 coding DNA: TGTGCCAGCAGCTTTACTAGGACAGGGCACTCACCCCTCCACTTT. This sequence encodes CASSFTRTGHSPLHF.

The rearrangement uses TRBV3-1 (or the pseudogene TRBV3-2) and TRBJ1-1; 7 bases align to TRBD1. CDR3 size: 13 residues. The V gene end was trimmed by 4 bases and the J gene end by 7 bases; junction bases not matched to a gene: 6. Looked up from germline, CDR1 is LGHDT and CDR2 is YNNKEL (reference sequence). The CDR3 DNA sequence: TGTGCCAGCAGCCGAGGGGGACAGCTTGAAGCTTTCTTT. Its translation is CASSRGGQLEAFF.

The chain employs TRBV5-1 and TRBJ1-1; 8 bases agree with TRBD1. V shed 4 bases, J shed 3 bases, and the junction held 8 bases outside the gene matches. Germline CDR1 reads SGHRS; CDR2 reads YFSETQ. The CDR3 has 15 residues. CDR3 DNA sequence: TGCGCCAGCAGCCTAACCGGGACAGGCTACACTGAAGCTTTCTTT. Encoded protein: CASSLTGTGYTEAFF.

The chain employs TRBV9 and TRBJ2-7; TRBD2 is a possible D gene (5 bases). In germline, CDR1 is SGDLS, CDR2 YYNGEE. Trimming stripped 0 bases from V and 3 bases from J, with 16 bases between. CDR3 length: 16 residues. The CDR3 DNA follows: TGTGCCAGCAGCGTAGGGGTTGGTGGGAGTCGCTACGAGCAGTACTTC. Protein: CASSVGVGGSRYEQYF. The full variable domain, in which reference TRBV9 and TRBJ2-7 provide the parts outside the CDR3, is DSGVTQTPKHLITATGQRVTLRCSPRSGDLSVYWYQQSLDQGLQFLIQYYNGEERAKGNILERFSAQQFPDLHSELNLSSLELGDSALYFCASSVGVGGSRYEQYFGPGTRLTVT.

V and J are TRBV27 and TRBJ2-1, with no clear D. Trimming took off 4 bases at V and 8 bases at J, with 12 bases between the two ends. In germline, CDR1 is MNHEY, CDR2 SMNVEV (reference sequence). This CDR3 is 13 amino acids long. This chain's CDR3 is CASSSRPQDEQFF. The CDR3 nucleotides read TGTGCCAGCAGTTCTAGGCCTCAGGATGAGCAGTTCTTC.

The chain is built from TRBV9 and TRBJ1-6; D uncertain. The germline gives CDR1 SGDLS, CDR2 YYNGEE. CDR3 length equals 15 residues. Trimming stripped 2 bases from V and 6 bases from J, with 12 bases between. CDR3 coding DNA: TGTGCCAGCAGCGTCGAGGGCCAGAGTAATTCACCCCTCCACTTT. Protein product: CASSVEGQSNSPLHF.

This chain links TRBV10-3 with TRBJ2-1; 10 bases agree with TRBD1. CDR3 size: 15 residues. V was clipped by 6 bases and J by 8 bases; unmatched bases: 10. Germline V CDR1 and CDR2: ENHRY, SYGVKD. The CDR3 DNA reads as TGTGCCATCAGGGCCCGGGACAGGGGCAAGGATGAGCAGTTCTTC. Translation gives CAIRARDRGKDEQFF.

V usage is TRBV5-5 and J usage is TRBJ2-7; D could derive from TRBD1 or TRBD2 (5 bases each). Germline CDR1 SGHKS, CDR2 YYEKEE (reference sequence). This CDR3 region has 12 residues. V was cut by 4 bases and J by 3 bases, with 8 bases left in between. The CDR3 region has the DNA TGTGCCAGCAGCCGGGACCACTACGAGCAGTACGTC. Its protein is CASSRDHYEQYV.

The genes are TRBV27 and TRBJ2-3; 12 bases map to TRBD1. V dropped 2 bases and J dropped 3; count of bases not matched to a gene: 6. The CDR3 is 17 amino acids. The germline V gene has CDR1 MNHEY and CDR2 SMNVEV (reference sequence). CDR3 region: CASSLRGQGAPTDTQYF. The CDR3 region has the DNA TGTGCCAGCAGTTTAAGGGGACAGGGGGCGCCTACAGATACGCAGTATTTT.

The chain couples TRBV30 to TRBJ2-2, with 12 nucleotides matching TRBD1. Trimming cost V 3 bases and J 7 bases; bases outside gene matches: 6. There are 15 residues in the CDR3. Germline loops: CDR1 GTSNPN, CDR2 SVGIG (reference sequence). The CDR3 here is CAWRGQGAIGGELFF. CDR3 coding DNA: TGTGCCTGGAGGGGACAGGGGGCAATCGGCGGGGAGCTGTTTTTT.

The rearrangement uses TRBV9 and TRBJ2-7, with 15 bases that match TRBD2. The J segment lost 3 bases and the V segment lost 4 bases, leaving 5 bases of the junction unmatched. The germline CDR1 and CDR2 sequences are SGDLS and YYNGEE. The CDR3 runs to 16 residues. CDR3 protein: CASSKGLAGGDYEQYF. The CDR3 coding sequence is TGTGCCAGCAGCAAAGGACTAGCGGGAGGGGACTACGAGCAGTACTTC.

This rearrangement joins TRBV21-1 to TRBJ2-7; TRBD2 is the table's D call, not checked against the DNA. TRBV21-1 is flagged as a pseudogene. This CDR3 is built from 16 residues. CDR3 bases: TGTGCCAGCAGCAAATACAGGACTAGTAAAGACTACGAGCAGTACGTC. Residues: CASSKYRTSKDYEQYV.

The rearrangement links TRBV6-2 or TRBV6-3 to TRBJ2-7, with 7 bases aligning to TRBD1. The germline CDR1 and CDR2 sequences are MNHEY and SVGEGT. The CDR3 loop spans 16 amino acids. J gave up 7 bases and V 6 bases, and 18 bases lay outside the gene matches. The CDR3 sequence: CASSPPVGRGPREQYF. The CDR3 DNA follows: TGTGCCAGCAGCCCCCCGGTGGGTAGGGGGCCCCGTGAGCAGTACTTC.

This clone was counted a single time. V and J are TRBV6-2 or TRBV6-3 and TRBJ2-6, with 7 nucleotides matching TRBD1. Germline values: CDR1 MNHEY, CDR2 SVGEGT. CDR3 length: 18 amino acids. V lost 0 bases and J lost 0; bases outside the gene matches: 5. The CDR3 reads CASSYSGTELSGANVLTF. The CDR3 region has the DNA TGTGCCAGCAGTTACTCGGGGACAGAACTCTCTGGGGCCAACGTCCTGACTTTC.